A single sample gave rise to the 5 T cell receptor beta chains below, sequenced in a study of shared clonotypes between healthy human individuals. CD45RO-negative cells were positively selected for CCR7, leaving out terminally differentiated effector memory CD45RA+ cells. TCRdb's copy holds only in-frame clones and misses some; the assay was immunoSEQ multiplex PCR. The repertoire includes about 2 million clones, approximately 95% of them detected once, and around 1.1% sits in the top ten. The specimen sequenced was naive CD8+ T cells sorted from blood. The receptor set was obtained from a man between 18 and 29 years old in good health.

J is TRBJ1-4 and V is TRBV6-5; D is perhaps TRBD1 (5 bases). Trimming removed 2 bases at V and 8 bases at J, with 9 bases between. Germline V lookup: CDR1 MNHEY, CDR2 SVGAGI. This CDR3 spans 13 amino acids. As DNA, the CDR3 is TGTGCCAGCAGTTACGTCGGGGGAGAAAAACTGTTTTTT. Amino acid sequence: CASSYVGGEKLFF.

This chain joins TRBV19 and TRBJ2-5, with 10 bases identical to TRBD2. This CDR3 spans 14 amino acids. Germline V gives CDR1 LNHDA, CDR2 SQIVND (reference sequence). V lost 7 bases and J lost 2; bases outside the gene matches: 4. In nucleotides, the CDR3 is TGTGCCAGTACCCGGACTAGCGGACAAGAGACCCAGTACTTC. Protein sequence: CASTRTSGQETQYF.

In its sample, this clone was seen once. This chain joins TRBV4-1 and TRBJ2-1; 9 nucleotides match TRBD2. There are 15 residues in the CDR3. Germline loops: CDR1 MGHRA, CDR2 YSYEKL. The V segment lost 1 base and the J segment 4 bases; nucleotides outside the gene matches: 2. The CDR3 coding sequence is TGCGCCAGCAGCCAAGTAACTAGCGGGTACAATGAGCAGTTCTTC. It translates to CASSQVTSGYNEQFF.

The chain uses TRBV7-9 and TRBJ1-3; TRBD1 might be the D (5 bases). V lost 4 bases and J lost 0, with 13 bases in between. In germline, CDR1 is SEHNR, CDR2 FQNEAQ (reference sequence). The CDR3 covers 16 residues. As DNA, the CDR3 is TGTGCCAGCAGCTCCTACAGGTCCAGCTCTGGAAACACCATATATTTT. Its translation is CASSSYRSSSGNTIYF.

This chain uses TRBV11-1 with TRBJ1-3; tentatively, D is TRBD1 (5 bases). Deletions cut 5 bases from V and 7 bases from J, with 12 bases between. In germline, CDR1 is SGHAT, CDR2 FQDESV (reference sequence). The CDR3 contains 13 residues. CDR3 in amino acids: CASSPRWGNTIYF. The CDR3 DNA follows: TGTGCCAGCAGCCCCCGTTGGGGGAACACCATATATTTT.